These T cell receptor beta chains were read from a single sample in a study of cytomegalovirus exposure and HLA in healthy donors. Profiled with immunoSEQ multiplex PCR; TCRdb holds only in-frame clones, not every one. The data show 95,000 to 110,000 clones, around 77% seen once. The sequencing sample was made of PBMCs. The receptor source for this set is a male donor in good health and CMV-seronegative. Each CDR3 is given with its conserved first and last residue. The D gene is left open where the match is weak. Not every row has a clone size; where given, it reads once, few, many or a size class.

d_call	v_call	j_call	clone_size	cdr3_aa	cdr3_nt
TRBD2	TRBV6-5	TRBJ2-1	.	CASSTIAGGLDEQFF	TGTGCCAGCAGTACCATAGCGGGAGGCCTCGATGAGCAGTTCTTC
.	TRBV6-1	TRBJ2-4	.	CASSEDRENIQYF	TGTGCCAGCAGTGAAGACAGGGAAAACATTCAGTACTTC
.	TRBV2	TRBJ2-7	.	CASSLYEQYF	TGTGCCAGCAGCCTCTACGAGCAGTACTTC
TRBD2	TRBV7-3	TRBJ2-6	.	CASSFLTSGSISGANVLTF	TGTGCCAGCAGCTTTCTGACTAGCGGGAGTATCTCTGGGGCCAACGTCCTGACTTTC
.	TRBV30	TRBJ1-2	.	CAWSQSRKKGYTF	TGTGCCTGGAGTCAGTCCAGGAAGAAAGGCTACACCTTC
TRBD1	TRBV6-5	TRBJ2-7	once	CASSYSRDRGPNEQYF	TGTGCCAGCAGTTACTCGAGGGACAGGGGTCCCAACGAGCAGTACTTC
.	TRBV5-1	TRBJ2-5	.	CASSLWNGVGETQYF	TGCGCCAGCAGCTTGTGGAACGGGGTTGGAGAGACCCAGTACTTC
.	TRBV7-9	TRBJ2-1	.	CASSLTLNEQFF	TGTGCCAGCAGCCTAACGCTTAATGAGCAGTTCTTC
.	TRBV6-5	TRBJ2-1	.	CASSYDRSSYNEQFF	TGTGCCAGCAGTTACGACAGATCCTCCTACAATGAGCAGTTCTTC
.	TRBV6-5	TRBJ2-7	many	CASSYDDEGSDEQYF	TGTGCCAGCAGTTACGATGACGAGGGATCCGACGAGCAGTACTTC
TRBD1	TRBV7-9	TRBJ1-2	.	CASSPGGQGNGYTF	TGTGCCAGCAGCCCTGGTGGACAGGGGAATGGCTACACCTTC
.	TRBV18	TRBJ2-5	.	CASSPTGLGVQETQYF	TGTGCCAGCTCACCTACGGGGTTGGGAGTCCAAGAGACCCAGTACTTC
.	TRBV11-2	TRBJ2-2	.	CASSRRDSPNTGELFF	TGTGCCAGCAGCCGGCGTGACAGTCCAAACACCGGGGAGCTGTTTTTT
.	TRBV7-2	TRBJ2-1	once	CASSLDGSSYNEQFF	TGTGCCAGCAGCTTAGACGGTAGCTCCTACAATGAGCAGTTCTTC
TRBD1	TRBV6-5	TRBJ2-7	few	CASRLTGTESYEQYF	TGTGCCAGCAGACTGACCGGGACAGAGTCCTACGAGCAGTACTTC
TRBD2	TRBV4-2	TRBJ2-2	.	CASSQLSGRSTGELFF	TGTGCCAGCAGCCAGCTTAGCGGGAGAAGCACCGGGGAGCTGTTTTTT
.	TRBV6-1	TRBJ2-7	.	CASSPPPGFYEQYF	TGTGCCAGCAGTCCTCCGCCAGGGTTTTACGAGCAGTACTTC
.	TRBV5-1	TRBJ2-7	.	CASSLSDPTYEQYF	TGCGCCAGCAGCTTAAGCGACCCAACCTACGAGCAGTACTTC
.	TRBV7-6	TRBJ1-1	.	CASSLVEMNTEAFF	TGTGCCAGCAGCTTAGTAGAAATGAACACTGAAGCTTTCTTT
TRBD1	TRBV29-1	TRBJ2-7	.	CSVRRGTAYEQYF	TGCAGCGTCCGAAGGGGGACAGCCTACGAGCAGTACTTC
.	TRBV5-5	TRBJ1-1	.	CASSSQGTRAFF	TGTGCCAGCAGCTCCCAAGGGACACGAGCTTTCTTT
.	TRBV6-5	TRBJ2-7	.	CASNDLAKTSYEQYF	TGTGCCAGCAACGACCTAGCTAAAACCTCCTACGAGCAGTACTTC
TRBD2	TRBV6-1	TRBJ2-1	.	CASNEAGGSSYNEQFF	TGTGCCAGCAATGAGGCGGGAGGGTCCTCCTACAATGAGCAGTTCTTC
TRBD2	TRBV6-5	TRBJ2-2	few	CASKRENTGELFF	TGTGCCAGCAAGCGGGAGAACACCGGGGAGCTGTTTTTT
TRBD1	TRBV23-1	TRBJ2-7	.	CASSLPRDRVSYEQYF	TGCGCCAGCAGTCTCCCCCGGGACAGGGTCTCCTACGAGCAGTACTTC
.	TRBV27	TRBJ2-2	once	CASTQGNTGELFF	TGTGCCAGCACCCAGGGGAACACCGGGGAGCTGTTTTTT
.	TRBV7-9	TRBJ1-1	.	CASSLGQEPTEAFF	TGTGCCAGCAGCTTAGGGCAGGAACCCACTGAAGCTTTCTTT
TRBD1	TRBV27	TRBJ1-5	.	CASSLDRGGQPQHF	TGTGCCAGCAGTTTAGACAGGGGCGGTCAGCCCCAGCATTTT
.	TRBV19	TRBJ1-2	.	CASSIAPGGAEGYTF	TGTGCCAGTAGTATAGCCCCAGGTGGCGCAGAGGGCTACACCTTC
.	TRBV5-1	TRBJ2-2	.	CASSLFLPGGELFF	TGCGCCAGCAGCTTGTTTCTACCCGGGGGGGAGCTGTTTTTT
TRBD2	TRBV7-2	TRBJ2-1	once	CASRGRLANYNEQFF	TGTGCCAGCAGGGGAAGACTAGCTAACTACAATGAGCAGTTCTTC
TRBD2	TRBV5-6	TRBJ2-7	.	CASSLVGTTDPYEQYF	TGTGCCAGCAGCTTGGTAGGGACTACGGACCCCTACGAGCAGTACTTC
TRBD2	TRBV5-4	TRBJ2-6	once	CASSFGRRRISGANVLTF	TGTGCCAGCAGCTTCGGGAGGAGAAGGATCTCTGGGGCCAACGTCCTGACTTTC
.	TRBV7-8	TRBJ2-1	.	CASSLEANEQFF	TGTGCCAGCAGCTTGGAGGCCAATGAGCAGTTCTTC
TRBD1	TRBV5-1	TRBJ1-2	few	CASRPGTGIANYGYTF	TGCGCCAGCAGACCCGGGACAGGGATCGCTAACTATGGCTACACCTTC
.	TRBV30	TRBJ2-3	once	CAWSGSGASGVRAQYF	TGTGCCTGGAGTGGTAGCGGAGCGTCGGGAGTTAGAGCGCAGTATTTT
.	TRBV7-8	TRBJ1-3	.	CASSLTRDTIYF	TGTGCCAGCAGCTTAACCAGGGACACCATATATTTT
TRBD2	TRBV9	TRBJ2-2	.	CASSGLATNTGELFF	TGTGCCAGCAGCGGACTAGCGACGAACACCGGGGAGCTGTTTTTT
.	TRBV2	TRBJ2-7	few	CASRDFSYEQYF	TGTGCCAGCCGGGACTTCTCCTACGAGCAGTACTTC
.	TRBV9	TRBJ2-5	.	CASSGRGELETQYF	TGTGCCAGCAGCGGCAGGGGGGAGCTGGAGACCCAGTACTTC
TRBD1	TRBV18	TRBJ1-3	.	CASSPGTALQNTIYF	TGTGCCAGCTCACCGGGGACAGCCCTACAAAACACCATATATTTT
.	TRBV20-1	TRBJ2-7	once	CSARLVSEQYF	TGCAGTGCTAGATTGGTGAGTGAGCAGTACTTC
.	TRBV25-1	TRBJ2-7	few	CASSEYKLRGSSYEQYF	TGTGCCAGCAGTGAATACAAGTTACGGGGGAGCTCCTACGAGCAGTACTTC
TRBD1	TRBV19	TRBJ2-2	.	CASSIAKRKGQIANTGELFF	TGTGCCAGTAGTATAGCCAAGCGGAAGGGACAGATCGCGAACACCGGGGAGCTGTTTTTT
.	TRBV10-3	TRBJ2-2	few	CAIRSGDTGELFF	TGTGCCATCAGGAGCGGAGACACCGGGGAGCTGTTTTTT
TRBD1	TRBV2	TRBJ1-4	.	CASTTGQGYGKLFF	TGTGCCAGCACGACGGGACAGGGATATGGAAAACTGTTTTTT
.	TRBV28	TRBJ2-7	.	CASSFAGGVEQYF	TGTGCCAGCAGTTTTGCCGGAGGAGTCGAGCAGTACTTC
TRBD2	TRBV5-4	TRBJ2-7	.	CASSPGGALSYEQYF	TGTGCCAGCAGCCCGGGGGGGGCTCTTTCCTACGAGCAGTACTTC
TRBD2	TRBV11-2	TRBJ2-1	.	CASSRSLAASYNEQFF	TGTGCCAGCAGCCGTAGTCTAGCGGCCTCCTACAATGAGCAGTTCTTC
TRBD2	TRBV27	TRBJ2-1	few	CASSLWTSGSNEQFF	TGTGCCAGCAGTTTATGGACTAGCGGGAGCAATGAGCAGTTCTTC
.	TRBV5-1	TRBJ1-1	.	CASSLARGERDTEAFF	TGCGCCAGCAGCTTGGCTCGGGGGGAACGGGACACTGAAGCTTTCTTT
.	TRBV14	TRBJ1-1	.	CASHRINTEAFF	TGTGCCAGCCACAGGATTAACACTGAAGCTTTCTTT
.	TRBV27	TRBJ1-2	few	CASSLLSGYGYTF	TGTGCCAGCAGTTTATTATCGGGATACGGCTACACCTTC
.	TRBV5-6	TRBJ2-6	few	CASSQGFSSGANVLTF	TGTGCCAGCAGCCAGGGCTTCTCCTCTGGGGCCAACGTCCTGACTTTC
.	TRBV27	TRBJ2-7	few	CASSPRATYEQYF	TGTGCCAGCAGTCCGAGGGCCACCTACGAGCAGTACTTC
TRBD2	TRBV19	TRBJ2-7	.	CASSEPGLDAGVQYF	TGTGCCAGTAGTGAACCGGGACTAGACGCAGGAGTGCAGTACTTC
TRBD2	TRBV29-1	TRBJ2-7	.	CSASPPSGTLGEQYF	TGCAGCGCCTCACCCCCTAGCGGAACCCTGGGGGAGCAGTACTTC
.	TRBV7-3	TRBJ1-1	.	CASSPDGAMNTEAFF	TGTGCCAGCAGCCCGGATGGGGCCATGAACACTGAAGCTTTCTTT
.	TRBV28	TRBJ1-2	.	CASSFHPGPYGYTF	TGTGCCAGCAGTTTTCATCCAGGGCCCTATGGCTACACCTTC